This paragraph covers one TCR beta chain sequence. Its matching antigen is unknown. This specimen comes from a study of OX40 agonist ivuxolimab in advanced cancers. Turning to the study itself: Under the entry rules, prior anti-PD-1, anti-PD-L1 or anti-CTLA-4 therapy was allowed, and approximately 40% had some. Study outcomes and limitations: CD8+ T cells (on average) carried more expanded clones than CD4+ T cells.

The CDR3 runs 19 residues. Trimming removed 3 bases from V and 1 base from J; junction bases left unmatched: 10. Germline V CDR1 and CDR2: SGHVS, FNYEAQ. The table came from immunoSEQ multiplex PCR; TCRdb's copy has only in-frame clones and leaves some out. The sample has 50,000 to 60,000 clones, about 86% seen once; the top ten hold around 13%. V gene TRBV7-6 combines with J gene TRBJ2-6, with 9 positions matching TRBD1. Sample: CD4+ or CD8+ T cells sorted from blood, taken in a trial of the OX40 agonist ivuxolimab. The origin of this receptor is an adult with an advanced solid tumor such as melanoma, head and neck, liver or kidney cancer. The CDR3 protein is CASSLDRGNFLSGANVLTF. The CDR3 region has the DNA TGTGCCAGCAGCTTGGACAGGGGAAACTTTCTTTCTGGGGCCAACGTCCTGACTTTC.